What follows is one TCR beta chain and its context. The data were obtained in a study of cytomegalovirus exposure and HLA in healthy donors. V lost 4 bases, J lost 3 bases, and 8 bases stayed unmatched. Germline V CDR1 and CDR2: MGHRA, YSYEKL. The CDR3 length is 16 residues. TCRdb's table, derived via immunoSEQ multiplex PCR, lists solely in-frame clones and lacks some. The data show approximately 160,000 clones, about 82% seen once. V gene TRBV4-1 combines with J gene TRBJ2-5; 10 bases match TRBD1. The receptor was derived from a young man in good health and CMV-seropositive. The sample taken for sequencing was PBMCs. The CDR3 protein is CASSLRQGAREETQYF. CDR3 nucleotide sequence: TGCGCCAGCAGCCTTAGACAGGGGGCCCGGGAAGAGACCCAGTACTTC.